A single sample is the source of the 23 T cell receptor beta chains below, sequenced in a study of blood T cell repertoires in COVID-19. The repertoire was sequenced with immunoSEQ multiplex PCR; TCRdb's copy has only in-frame clones and lacks some. The sample contains hundreds of thousands of clones, around nine tenths of which appear only once. Sequenced input: peripheral blood. The receptors were gathered from a man aged 18 to 30 with COVID-19, enrolled during active disease.

The genes are TRBV7-9 and TRBJ1-5; D is possibly TRBD1 (5 bases). This CDR3 has 14 residues. Germline CDR1 and CDR2: SEHNR and FQNEAQ (reference sequence). V was pared by 4 bases and J by 6 bases, with 13 bases between. The CDR3 DNA reads as TGTGCCAGCAGCTATCTGGTCAGGGCTCAGCCCCAGCATTTT. This sequence encodes CASSYLVRAQPQHF.

The chain couples TRBV19 to TRBJ1-1; tentatively, D is TRBD1 (5 bases). Germline V gene data show CDR1 as LNHDA and CDR2 as SQIVND (reference sequence). V lost 6 bases to trimming and J lost 1 base, with 9 bases between them. There are 13 residues in the CDR3. The CDR3 here is CASRRQSNTEAFF. The CDR3, as DNA: TGTGCCAGTAGGAGACAGTCGAACACTGAAGCTTTCTTT.

The V gene is TRBV30, the J gene TRBJ2-4, with TRBD2 matching 7 bases. The J segment lost 0 bases and the V segment lost 2 bases, leaving 10 bases of the junction unmatched. The CDR3 sequence is 17 residues long. Germline CDR1 GTSNPN, CDR2 SVGIG (reference sequence). The CDR3 sequence: CAWSPWEGRRAKNIQYF. In nucleotides, the CDR3 is TGTGCCTGGAGTCCCTGGGAGGGCCGGCGAGCCAAAAACATTCAGTACTTC.

This chain uses TRBV5-1 with TRBJ1-2; D might be TRBD1 (5 bases). Trimming left V 4 bases short and J 1 base short, with 8 bases between. This CDR3 region has 13 residues. Germline V gene sequence: CDR1 SGHRS, CDR2 YFSETQ. Written as DNA, the CDR3 is TGCGCCAGCAGCCCGGACAATAACTATGGCTACACCTTC. Protein product: CASSPDNNYGYTF.

In nucleotides, the CDR3 is TGTGCCAGCCGACTAGCGGGAGCGACAGATACGCAGTATTTT. This translates into CASRLAGATDTQYF. The V call is TRBV6-5, the J call TRBJ2-3, with TRBD2 matching over 12 bases. The trim removed 8 bases at V and 3 bases at J, leaving 3 bases unmatched. The germline CDR1 and CDR2 sequences are MNHEY and SVGAGI. This CDR3 is 14 amino acids long.

The gene calls are TRBV4-1 and TRBJ2-5; no reliable D call. Germline CDR1 and CDR2: MGHRA and YSYEKL. V was pared by 0 bases and J by 1 base, with 6 bases between. The CDR3 sequence is 14 residues long. CDR3 protein: CASSQDGRQETQYF. Here the CDR3 DNA reads TGCGCCAGCAGCCAAGATGGGCGCCAAGAGACCCAGTACTTC.

The J gene is TRBJ2-1, the V gene TRBV11-2; unclear D gene. CDR1 is SGHAT, CDR2 FQNNGV, per germline. This CDR3 has 13 residues. The ends were cut back, 5 bases at V and 7 bases at J, with 12 bases in the middle. The CDR3 nucleotides read TGTGCCAGCAGCCCGCGTTTTGGTAATGAGCAGTTCTTC. Its translation is CASSPRFGNEQFF.

V and J are TRBV5-1 and TRBJ1-5; the match to TRBD1 covers 9 bases. Germline V gene data show CDR1 as SGHRS and CDR2 as YFSETQ. J was trimmed by 4 bases and V by 4 bases; bases with no gene match: 3. The CDR3 contains 14 residues. The CDR3: CASSQGTGNQPQHF. CDR3 DNA: TGCGCCAGCAGCCAGGGGACAGGGAATCAGCCCCAGCATTTT. The whole variable domain, filled in from reference TRBV5-1 and TRBJ1-5, reads KAGVTQTPRYLIKTRGQQVTLSCSPISGHRSVSWYQQTPGQGLQFLFEYFSETQRNKGNFPGRFSGRQFSNSRSEMNVSTLELGDSALYLCASSQGTGNQPQHFGDGTRLSIL.

CDR3 in amino acids: CASRLGGEVPDTQYF. The CDR3, as DNA: TGTGCCAGCCGACTGGGGGGGGAGGTCCCAGATACGCAGTATTTT. The V call is TRBV6-6, the J call TRBJ2-3; 7 positions agree with TRBD2. The CDR3 consists of 15 residues. V shed 8 bases and J 4 bases; nucleotides not matched to a gene: 12. CDR1 MNHNY and CDR2 SVGAGI come from the germline V gene (reference sequence).

The V and J genes are TRBV6-5 and TRBJ2-3; maybe TRBD2 (5 bases). V was trimmed by 7 bases and J by 0 bases, leaving 14 bases between them. Germline V CDR1 and CDR2: MNHEY, SVGAGI. This CDR3 is built from 15 residues. The CDR3 region is CASTLDPSSTDTQYF. The CDR3 coding sequence is TGTGCCAGCACACTAGACCCTTCTAGCACAGATACGCAGTATTTT.

The chain carries TRBV7-6 and TRBJ2-7; 7 nucleotides align to TRBD2. The CDR3 sequence is 13 residues long. CDR1 is SGHVS and CDR2 is FNYEAQ in the germline V gene. Germline trimming cut 5 bases from V and 6 bases from J; bases unmatched to any gene: 7. The DNA of the CDR3 is TGTGCCAGCAGCCCTAGGGAGGGCGCCGAGCAGTACTTC. Protein: CASSPREGAEQYF.

The table lists this clone with a count of one. V and J are TRBV5-1 and TRBJ2-5; a possible D gene is TRBD1 (5 bases). The CDR3 loop spans 15 amino acids. V shed 0 bases and J shed 4 bases, with 13 bases lying between them. From germline, CDR1 is SGHRS and CDR2 YFSETQ. The CDR3 bases are TGCGCCAGCAGCTTGGGGGATGGGGCAGCAGAGACCCAGTACTTC. This gives the protein CASSLGDGAAETQYF. The full variable domain, rest sourced from reference TRBV5-1 and TRBJ2-5, is KAGVTQTPRYLIKTRGQQVTLSCSPISGHRSVSWYQQTPGQGLQFLFEYFSETQRNKGNFPGRFSGRQFSNSRSEMNVSTLELGDSALYLCASSLGDGAAETQYFGPGTRLLVL.

The chain carries TRBV7-9 and TRBJ2-7; D call uncertain. This CDR3 comprises 11 residues. Per the germline V gene, CDR1 is SEHNR and CDR2 is FQNEAQ (reference sequence). The V end was cut by 1 base, the J end by 11 bases, with 9 bases between. In DNA form, the CDR3 reads TGTGCCAGCAGCTTAGGGGCTAAGAAGTACTTC. Translation: CASSLGAKKYF.

The chain is built from TRBV2 and TRBJ2-7; 7 nucleotides line up with TRBD2. The CDR3 loop spans 16 amino acids. CDR1 is SNHLY and CDR2 is FYNNEI in the germline V gene. With V trimmed by 6 bases and J by 0 bases, 11 bases remained unmatched. Written as DNA, the CDR3 is TGTGCCAGCAGGTCGGTTAGCGGGCTAAACTCCTACGAGCAGTACTTC. It specifies CASRSVSGLNSYEQYF.

The CDR3 coding sequence is TGTGCCAGCAGCTCCCTGACAGGGACTAATGAAAAACTGTTTTTT. Translation: CASSSLTGTNEKLFF. The chain recombines TRBV7-9 with TRBJ1-4; 7 bases match TRBD1. V lost 4 bases to trimming and J lost 2 bases; unmatched junction nucleotides: 4. In germline, CDR1 is SEHNR, CDR2 FQNEAQ (reference sequence). The CDR3 sequence is 15 residues long. Drawing the rest from reference TRBV7-9 and TRBJ1-4, the complete variable domain is DTGVSQNPRHKITKRGQNVTFRCDPISEHNRLYWYRQTLGQGPEFLTYFQNEAQLEKSRLLSDRFSAERPKGSFSTLEIQRTEQGDSAMYLCASSSLTGTNEKLFFGSGTQLSVL.

This clone was observed once. This rearrangement joins TRBV30 to TRBJ1-4; 9 bases map to TRBD1. CDR3 length: 14 amino acids. J was trimmed by 8 bases and V by 1 base; bases with no gene match: 5. Germline CDR1 GTSNPN, CDR2 SVGIG (reference sequence). The CDR3 reads CAWSDRTGVEKLFF. The CDR3, as DNA: TGTGCCTGGAGTGACAGGACAGGGGTAGAAAAACTGTTTTTT.

In DNA form, the CDR3 reads TGCGCCAGCAGTGAGAGTTTCAGGGCCAACACTGAAGCTTTCTTT. Encoded protein: CASSESFRANTEAFF. The chain employs TRBV10-1 and TRBJ1-1, with a weak D call TRBD1 (5 bases). CDR3 size: 15 residues. Germline-derived CDR1 and CDR2 are WNHNN and SYGVQD (reference sequence). V lost 2 bases to trimming and J lost 2 bases, with 12 bases between them.

The rearrangement links TRBV6-5 to TRBJ2-7; perhaps TRBD2 as D (5 bases). Germline lookup yields CDR1 MNHEY and CDR2 SVGAGI. The CDR3 spans 14 residues. V lost 7 bases, J lost 0 bases, and 13 bases lay in between. The CDR3 region is CASKLAGGSYEQYF. CDR3 DNA: TGTGCCAGCAAATTGGCGGGCGGCTCCTACGAGCAGTACTTC.

The CDR3 is CASSSGTNQETQYF. The CDR3 DNA reads as TGTGCCAGCAGCTCCGGGACTAACCAAGAGACCCAGTACTTC. This chain joins TRBV7-9 and TRBJ2-5; the match to TRBD2 covers 7 bases. There are 14 residues in the CDR3. Germline values: CDR1 SEHNR, CDR2 FQNEAQ (reference sequence). Trimming at V came to 4 bases and at J to 0 bases, leaving 2 bases not matched to a gene.

The chain uses TRBV2 and TRBJ1-1; D gene uncertain. V was pared by 6 bases and J by 1 base, with 9 bases between. CDR1 is SNHLY, CDR2 FYNNEI, per germline. The CDR3 covers 13 residues. CDR3: CASRVLGNTEAFF. In DNA form, the CDR3 reads TGTGCCAGCAGGGTTCTCGGGAACACTGAAGCTTTCTTT.

This chain uses TRBV5-1 with TRBJ2-5; D is ambiguous. Between the trimmed V and J ends, which lost 0 bases and 5 bases, there was a span of 14 bases. CDR1 and CDR2 (germline): SGHRS, YFSETQ. This CDR3 region has 15 residues. CDR3 coding DNA: TGCGCCAGCAGCTTGGCCCCAGCTGGAGTGGAGACCCAGTACTTC. Encoded protein: CASSLAPAGVETQYF.

The V call is TRBV5-4, the J call TRBJ2-1; 13 nucleotides match TRBD2. V was pared by 4 bases and J by 5 bases, with 3 bases of the junction left unmatched. Germline V gene lookup returns CDR1 SGHNT and CDR2 YYREEE (reference sequence). The CDR3 is 15 residues long. The CDR3 is CASSPGLAGDNEQFF. The CDR3 region has the DNA TGTGCCAGCAGCCCAGGACTAGCGGGGGACAATGAGCAGTTCTTC.

The chain uses TRBV6-5 and TRBJ2-5; 8 nucleotides align to TRBD2. The CDR3 totals 14 residues. The V gene's germline CDR1 is MNHEY and CDR2 SVGAGI. V shed 8 bases and J 6 bases; nucleotides not matched to a gene: 11. In nucleotides, the CDR3 is TGTGCCAGCGGGCCCGGGACTAGTATTAAGACCCAGTACTTC. Its translation: CASGPGTSIKTQYF.